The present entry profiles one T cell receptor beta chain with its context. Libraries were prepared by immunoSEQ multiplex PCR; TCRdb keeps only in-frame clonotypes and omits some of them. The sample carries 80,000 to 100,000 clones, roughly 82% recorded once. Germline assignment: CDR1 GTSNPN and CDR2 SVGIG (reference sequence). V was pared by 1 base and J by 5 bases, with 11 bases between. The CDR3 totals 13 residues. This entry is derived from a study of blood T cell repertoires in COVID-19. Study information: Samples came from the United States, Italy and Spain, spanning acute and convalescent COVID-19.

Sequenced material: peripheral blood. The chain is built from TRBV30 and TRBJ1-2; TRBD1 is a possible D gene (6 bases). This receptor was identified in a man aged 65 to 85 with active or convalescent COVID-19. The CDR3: CAWSGGGGYGYTF. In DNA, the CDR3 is TGTGCCTGGAGTGGAGGGGGTGGGTATGGCTACACCTTC.